Listed here are 3 T cell receptor beta chains from one sample, sequenced in a study of memory CD4+ T cells and cytomegalovirus serostatus. The sort gate was single viable CD3+CD4+CD8-CD45RO+ cells for memory CD4+ T cells. The method was immunoSEQ multiplex PCR; TCRdb's version includes in-frame clones alone and lacks a portion of them. This table holds some 58,000 clones, roughly 80% found once. The sequenced sample was memory CD4+ T cells from blood. Every receptor here comes from an adult in good health and CMV-seronegative.

Regarding this clone: Other DNA sequences in the same sample also yield this CDR3. This sequence joins TRBV28 and TRBJ1-5, with D unclear. Germline values: CDR1 MDHEN, CDR2 SYDVKM. This CDR3 has 13 residues. V was pared by 5 bases and J by 0 bases, with 5 bases between. The DNA for the CDR3 is TGTGCCAGCAGTCCAGATAGCAATCAGCCCCAGCATTTT. It yields the protein CASSPDSNQPQHF.

The CDR3 spells CASSLLGDRDYNEQFF. CDR3 in DNA: TGTGCCAGTAGTTTACTAGGCGACAGAGATTACAATGAGCAGTTCTTC. This chain connects TRBV19 to TRBJ2-1, with D perhaps matching TRBD1 or TRBD2 (5 bases each). CDR1 and CDR2 (germline): LNHDA, SQIVND (reference sequence). This CDR3 spans 16 amino acids. Trimming removed 5 bases at V and 4 bases at J, with 18 bases between.

The chain uses TRBV28 and TRBJ1-3; 7 bases line up with TRBD1. Germline V CDR1 and CDR2: MDHEN, SYDVKM. J gave up 1 base and V 3 bases, and 9 bases lay outside the gene matches. There are 17 residues in the CDR3. In nucleotides, the CDR3 is TGTGCCAGCAGTTTTTATAGGGGGCGAACGTCTGGAAACACCATATATTTT. It specifies CASSFYRGRTSGNTIYF.